This T cell receptor beta chain came from a study of T cells in Graves' hyperthyroidism and ophthalmopathy. General study results and limits: Among clonotypes expanded in thyroid above 0.001, most were also found in blood.

Inclusion characteristics of ophthalmopathy patients comprised a Clinical Activity Score of at least 3, a NOSPECS grade of at least 4, and duration under 3 months. Germline V gene sequence: CDR1 LNHNV, CDR2 YYDKDF (reference sequence). The CDR3 covers 18 residues. Losses at the gene ends were 7 bases for V and 2 bases for J; bases not matched to a gene: 18. With respect to this clonotype: The antigen remains unidentified.

RNA transcripts were the template for amplifying TCR beta CDR3 regions. The TCR CDR3 first-round RT-PCR relied on the HTBI primer set. TCRdb reprocessed the multiplex PCR reads via MiXCR and lists one record per CDR3 protein. The repertoire holds about 640,000 distinct CDR3 sequences, around 15% seen once, with 9.5% to 15% in the top ten. The chain has TRBV15 and TRBJ2-3; 7 bases are shared with TRBD1. The origin of this receptor is a woman between 50 and 59 years old with Graves' ophthalmopathy. Sequencing input: blood. The CDR3 DNA is TGTGCCACCAACAACCCTCTGGGGACAGAGGGGTTCACAGATACGCAGTATTTT. It translates to CATNNPLGTEGFTDTQYF.